This T cell receptor beta chain was retrieved from a study of cytomegalovirus exposure and HLA in healthy donors. Overall study: Earlier work reported 90 million to 120 million unique TCR beta sequences from some 170 million T cells.

CDR1 LNHNV and CDR2 YYDKDF come from the germline V gene (reference sequence). J gave up 9 bases and V 8 bases, and 17 bases lay outside the gene matches. The CDR3 sequence is 15 residues long. Concerning this clone: Its antigen is not identified.

The study ran its PCR with 60 Vbeta and 13 Jbeta primers. The data were produced by immunoSEQ multiplex PCR, yet TCRdb's version contains in-frame clones alone and is incomplete. The sample consists of more than 150,000 clones, under 80% of them appearing once. Study-level results: Fewer than 20,000 TCR beta sequences were associated with HLA alleles at 0.05 false discovery rate in a later analysis.

This receptor was identified in a woman aged 25-40 years in good health and CMV-seropositive. What was sequenced was PBMCs. The V call is TRBV15, the J call TRBJ2-5; TRBD2 agrees at 8 bases. The CDR3 sequence is CATGSRGGAALAQYF. The CDR3, as DNA: TGTGCCACCGGGTCTCGGGGGGGGGCCGCTCTGGCCCAGTACTTC. The whole variable domain, remainder taken from reference TRBV15 and TRBJ2-5, is DAMVIQNPRYQVTQFGKPVTLSCSQTLNHNVMYWYQQKSSQAPKLLFHYYDKDFNNEADTPDNFQSRRPNTSFCFLDIRSPGLGDTAMYLCATGSRGGAALAQYFGPGTRLLVL.